The clone carrying this T cell receptor (beta chain) was counted many times. These data come from a study of T cells in Graves' hyperthyroidism and ophthalmopathy. The CDR3 is 15 residues long. CDR1 MNHNS and CDR2 SASEGT come from the germline V gene. The ends were cut back, 3 bases at V and 7 bases at J, with 13 bases in the middle. Regions amplified from RNA transcripts were the TCR beta CDR3 regions. HTBI primers were the set used in a first-round RT-PCR of the TCR CDR3. MiXCR, run by TCRdb on the multiplex PCR reads, gives a single entry per CDR3 protein. The sample consists of a few hundred thousand distinct CDR3 sequences, about 15% of them appearing once.

The TCR originated in a woman under 40 with Graves' hyperthyroidism. The chain combines TRBV6-1 with TRBJ1-6; unclear D gene. Sequenced: blood. CDR3 loop: CASSDLGRRNSPLHF. DNA of the CDR3: TGTGCCAGCAGTGATTTGGGCCGAAGAAATTCACCCCTCCACTTT.